This TCR beta chain was recorded in a study of blood T cell repertoires in COVID-19. About the research overall: COVID-19 samples, acute and convalescent, were from the United States, Italy and Spain. T cells, B-cell-depleted T cells, or PBMCs provided the cDNA or gDNA that served as material.

The table lists this clone with a count of one. In the original processing: By means of reference gene primer amplification, nucleated cell counts were estimated. The data were produced by immunoSEQ multiplex PCR, yet TCRdb's version contains in-frame clones alone and is incomplete. The DNA gave D and trimming, while V, J and clone size come from that table. The sample holds about 190,000 clones, around 78% seen once. The CDR3 extends over 11 amino acids. Germline CDR1 reads DFQATT; CDR2 reads SNEGSKA (reference sequence). V shed 6 bases and J 3 bases; nucleotides not matched to a gene: 1. The source material was peripheral blood. The origin of this receptor is an elderly woman with active or convalescent COVID-19. This chain joins TRBV20-1 and TRBJ1-2, with TRBD1 matching over 7 bases. For the CDR3, the DNA is TGCAGTGCCGACAGGGACTATGGCTACACCTTC. Translation gives CSADRDYGYTF.